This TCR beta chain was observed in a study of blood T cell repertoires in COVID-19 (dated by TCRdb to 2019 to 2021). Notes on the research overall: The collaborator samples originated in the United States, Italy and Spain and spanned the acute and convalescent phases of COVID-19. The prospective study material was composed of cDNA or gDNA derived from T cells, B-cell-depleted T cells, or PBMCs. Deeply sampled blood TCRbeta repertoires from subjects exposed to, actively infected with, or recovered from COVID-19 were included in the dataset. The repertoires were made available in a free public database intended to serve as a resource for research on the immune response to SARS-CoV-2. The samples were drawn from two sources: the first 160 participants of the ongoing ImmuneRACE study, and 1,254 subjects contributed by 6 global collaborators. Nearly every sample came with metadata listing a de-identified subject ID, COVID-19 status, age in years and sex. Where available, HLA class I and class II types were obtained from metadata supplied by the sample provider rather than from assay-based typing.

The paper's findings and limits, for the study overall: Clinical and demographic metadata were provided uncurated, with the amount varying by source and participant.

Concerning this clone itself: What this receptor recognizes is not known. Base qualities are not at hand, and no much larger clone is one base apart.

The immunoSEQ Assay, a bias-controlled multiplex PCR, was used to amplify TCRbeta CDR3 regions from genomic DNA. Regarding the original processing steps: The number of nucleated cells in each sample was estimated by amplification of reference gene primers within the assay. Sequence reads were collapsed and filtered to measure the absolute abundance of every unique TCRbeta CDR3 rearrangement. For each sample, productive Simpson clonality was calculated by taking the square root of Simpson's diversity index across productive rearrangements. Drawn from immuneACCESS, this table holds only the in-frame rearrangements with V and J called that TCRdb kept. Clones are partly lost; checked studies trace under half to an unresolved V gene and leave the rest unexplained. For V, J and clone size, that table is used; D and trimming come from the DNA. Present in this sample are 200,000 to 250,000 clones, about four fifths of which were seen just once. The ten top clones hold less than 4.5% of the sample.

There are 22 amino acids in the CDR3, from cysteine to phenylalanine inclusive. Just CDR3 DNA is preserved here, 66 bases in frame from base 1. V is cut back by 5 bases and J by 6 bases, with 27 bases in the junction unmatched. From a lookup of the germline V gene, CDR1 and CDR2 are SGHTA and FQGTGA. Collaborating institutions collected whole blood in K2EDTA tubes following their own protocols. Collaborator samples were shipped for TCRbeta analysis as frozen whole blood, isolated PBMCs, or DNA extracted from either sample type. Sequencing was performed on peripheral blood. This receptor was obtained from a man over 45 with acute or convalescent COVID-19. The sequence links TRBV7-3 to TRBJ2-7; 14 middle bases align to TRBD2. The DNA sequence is TGTGCCAGCAGCACACCCGAGCGTCCGGGACTAGCGGGAGATATAGTCTTAGGCGAGCAGTACTTC. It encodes CASSTPERPGLAGDIVLGEQYF.